This T cell receptor beta chain was sequenced for a study of early T cells in non-severe SARS-CoV-2 infection (dated by TCRdb to 2020 to 2023). In the study overall: TCR sequencing used bulk RNA from unsorted whole blood, so alpha and beta chains could not be paired.

Library preparation was by 5' RACE. Sequencer: NextSeq 500. Unique molecular identifiers were attached to individual cDNA molecules in the TCR library protocol so that sequencing error and PCR bias could be corrected. Sequencing covered both TCR alpha and beta chains, and within each sample the abundances of alpha and beta sequences were tightly co-correlated. The paper's data handling went like this. Decombinator V4 was used to annotate the V gene, J gene and CDR3 of the TCR sequences. Expanded TCRs were defined as changing significantly between any two time points under a Poisson model with p below 0.0001. Abundances of TCRs were expressed as counts per million after normalisation to the total number of TCRs sequenced in each sample. A search of VDJdb, accessed on 1 November 2021, was run for TCRs annotated to CMV, EBV and SARS-CoV-2, with TCRs annotated for multiple antigens excluded. Through fastp at Q25 and MiXCR, TCRdb rebuilt clones from the public reads, retaining in-frame beta chains. Each record represents a unique CDR3 protein, reported with the most common genes and DNA among its rows. What appears here as the V and J calls and clone size reflects TCRdb's work, not the paper's. The table for this sample lists tens of thousands of distinct CDR3 sequences; 12% of them were counted only once. The top ten hold about 3.9% of the sample.

A case-control design nested within a healthcare worker cohort in London, UK, was used, with weekly nasopharyngeal swab PCR tests and blood sampling performed. Between 23 and 31 March 2020, the week of the UK lockdown, healthcare workers were enrolled and then followed up weekly for as long as 16 weeks. This clonotype was counted many times. The clone's antigen remains unknown. One base away there is no much larger clone; base qualities are not given. Overall study outcomes, separate from this receptor: Matching against VDJdb was skewed toward anti-spike CD8 responses, likely underestimated virus-specific expansions, and missed private and CD4 specificities.

The sequence was obtained from an adult who was a healthcare worker with PCR-confirmed SARS-CoV-2 infection or an uninfected control (not recorded which). The material sequenced was whole blood.

The CDR3 reads CASSPGLAREELFF. The sequence in DNA is TGCGCCAGCAGTCCGGGACTAGCGAGAGAGGAGCTGTTTTTT. The sequence links TRBV23-1 to TRBJ2-2; 10 of the junction bases match TRBD2. TRBV23-1 is placed among ORFs of uncertain function. The germline V end is reduced by 4 bases and the J end by 10 bases; junction bases left unmatched: 6. There are 14 amino acids in the CDR3, from cysteine to phenylalanine inclusive. Solely the CDR3 DNA is kept, with 42 bases framed from the first base.